The entry that follows covers one T cell receptor (beta chain) sequence. Its target is unknown. Via MiXCR, TCRdb re-called the RT-PCR reads, giving one row per CDR3 protein. The table shows under 550,000 distinct CDR3 sequences, with 7.2% occurring only once. These data belong to a study of response to subunit inactivated influenza vaccine. Study-level findings and limits: The authors offered the suggestion that each seasonal influenza vaccination recruits few new T cells.

The junction had 5 bases not matched to a gene; V was cut back by 4 bases and J by 3 bases. This CDR3 is 16 amino acids long. The material was PBMCs from blood, obtained 23 months after vaccination. This sequence originates from a man aged 45 to 75 who received an inactivated influenza vaccine. The V call is TRBV12-3 or TRBV12-4, the J call TRBJ2-2; 10 positions match TRBD1. Here the CDR3 DNA reads TGTGCCAGCAGTTCCCGGGACAGGGGCTACACCGGGGAGCTGTTTTTT. It encodes CASSSRDRGYTGELFF.